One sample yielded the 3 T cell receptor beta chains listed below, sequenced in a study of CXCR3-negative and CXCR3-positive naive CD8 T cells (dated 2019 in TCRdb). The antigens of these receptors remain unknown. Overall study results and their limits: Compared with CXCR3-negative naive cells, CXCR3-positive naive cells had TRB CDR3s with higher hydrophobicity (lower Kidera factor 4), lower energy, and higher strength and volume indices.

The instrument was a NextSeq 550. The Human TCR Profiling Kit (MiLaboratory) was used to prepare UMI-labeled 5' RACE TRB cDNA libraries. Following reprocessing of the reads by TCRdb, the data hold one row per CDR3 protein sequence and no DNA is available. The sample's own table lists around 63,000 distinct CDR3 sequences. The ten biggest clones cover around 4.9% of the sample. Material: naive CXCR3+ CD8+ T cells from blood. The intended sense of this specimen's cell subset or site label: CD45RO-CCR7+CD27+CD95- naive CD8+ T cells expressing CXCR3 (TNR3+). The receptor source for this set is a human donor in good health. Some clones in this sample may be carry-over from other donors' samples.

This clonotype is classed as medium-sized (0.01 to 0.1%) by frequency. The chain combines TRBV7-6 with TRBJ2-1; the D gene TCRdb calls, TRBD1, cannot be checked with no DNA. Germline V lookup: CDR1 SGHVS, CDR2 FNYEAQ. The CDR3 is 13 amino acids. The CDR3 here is CASSSGPSNEQFF.

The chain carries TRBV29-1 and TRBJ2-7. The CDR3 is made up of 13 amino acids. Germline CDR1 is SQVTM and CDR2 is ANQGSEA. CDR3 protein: CSVEIRDGIDQYF.

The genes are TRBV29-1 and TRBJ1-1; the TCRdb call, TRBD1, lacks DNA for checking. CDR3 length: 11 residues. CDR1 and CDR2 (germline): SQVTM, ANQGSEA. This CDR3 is CSVPTGTEAFF. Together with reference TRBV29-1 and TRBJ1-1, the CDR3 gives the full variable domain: SAVISQKPSRDICQRGTSLTIQCQVDSQVTMMFWYRQQPGQSLTLIATANQGSEATYESGFVIDKFPISRPNLTFSTLTVSNMSPEDSSIYLCSVPTGTEAFFGQGTRLTVV.